One sample yielded the 5 T cell receptor beta chains listed below, sequenced in a study of blood T cell repertoires in COVID-19. Some clones are missing from TCRdb's copy, which holds only in-frame ones; the method was immunoSEQ multiplex PCR. The sample has around 20,000 clones, about 87% seen once. Sequencing input: peripheral blood. These receptors were obtained from a human donor in a cohort sampled during active COVID-19. The donor label of this sample is uncertain.

The chain has TRBV6-1 and TRBJ2-2, with 7 positions matching TRBD2. From germline, CDR1 is MNHNS and CDR2 SASEGT. CDR3 length equals 16 residues. The V gene end was trimmed by 2 bases and the J gene end by 0 bases; junction bases not matched to a gene: 3. The CDR3 bases are TGTGCCAGCAGTGAATGGGCGGGAGCGAACACCGGGGAGCTGTTTTTT. Translated, it gives CASSEWAGANTGELFF.

The chain links TRBV4-2 to TRBJ2-2, with D tentatively TRBD2 (6 bases). Deletions cut 4 bases from V and 2 bases from J, with 17 bases between. Germline values: CDR1 LGHNA, CDR2 YNFKEQ. This CDR3 is 17 amino acids long. The CDR3 loop reads CASSPSIGDSNTGELFF. The CDR3 DNA follows: TGTGCCAGCAGCCCCTCTATCGGGGACTCCAACACCGGGGAGCTGTTTTTT.

The V and J genes are TRBV6-5 and TRBJ1-5, with unresolved D. Per germline, CDR1 MNHEY and CDR2 SVGAGI. The V gene lost 6 bases and the J gene lost 4 bases, with 16 bases spanning the gap. The CDR3 has 15 amino acids. The CDR3 bases are TGTGCCAGCAGACCCGGGATTCGAATTAATCAGCCCCAGCATTTT. Its translation is CASRPGIRINQPQHF.

The chain employs TRBV6-1 and TRBJ2-7; possible D gene TRBD2, 5 bases. The CDR3 covers 14 residues. V dropped 2 bases and J dropped 11 bases, with 19 bases sitting between them. CDR1 and CDR2 from the germline V gene are MNHNS and SASEGT. CDR3 DNA: TGTGCCAGCAGTGAAAAACTAGGTATCCCCGCAGAGTACTTC. Translation gives CASSEKLGIPAEYF.

The chain carries TRBV11-2 and TRBJ1-6; TRBD1 agrees at 9 bases. This CDR3 comprises 14 residues. V was clipped by 1 base and J by 10 bases; unmatched bases: 2. From germline, CDR1 is SGHAT and CDR2 FQNNGV. CDR3 sequence (DNA): TGTGCCAGCAGCTTAGGGACAGGGGTCTCACCCCTCCACTTT. It specifies CASSLGTGVSPLHF.